Listed here are 28 T cell receptor beta chains from one sample, sequenced in a study of identical twins. MiXCR, run by TCRdb on the 5' RACE reads, gives a single entry per CDR3 protein. The sample has some 500,000 distinct CDR3 sequences, roughly an eighth seen once; the top ten hold approximately 1%. These records were also assigned to another study, of yellow fever vaccine responses in identical twins.

The source material was CD4+ T cells sorted from blood. The receptors stem from a woman aged 18-29 years in good health.

This clonotype has a count of ten or more. The rearrangement uses TRBV29-1 and TRBJ2-6; a possible D gene is TRBD2 (6 bases). Trimming removed 0 bases from V and 2 bases from J, with 8 bases in between. Germline CDR1 is SQVTM and CDR2 is ANQGSEA. This CDR3 region has 15 residues. As DNA, the CDR3 is TGCAGCGTTGAAGATGGGGGGACTGGGGCCAACGTCCTGACTTTC. Amino acid sequence: CSVEDGGTGANVLTF.

The J gene is TRBJ1-2, the V gene TRBV6-1; D is ambiguous. CDR3 length: 13 amino acids. V was cut by 4 bases and J by 4 bases, with 10 bases left in between. The V gene's germline CDR1 is MNHNS and CDR2 SASEGT. The CDR3 nucleotides are TGTGCCAGCAGTGGTTATGCTGGCTATGGCTACACCTTC. Protein: CASSGYAGYGYTF.

The J gene is TRBJ1-1, the V gene TRBV12-3 or TRBV12-4; TRBD1 matches at 10 bases. The CDR3 has 14 amino acids. V lost 7 bases to trimming and J lost 4 bases; unmatched junction nucleotides: 6. CDR3 loop: CASKFGDRGTEAFF. The CDR3 DNA reads TGTGCCAGCAAGTTTGGGGACAGGGGCACTGAAGCTTTCTTT.

This clonotype appeared a few times. This chain uses TRBV28 with TRBJ1-1, with D maybe TRBD1 (5 bases). Trimming removed 4 bases at V and 0 bases at J, with 12 bases between. CDR3 length: 15 amino acids. CDR1 is MDHEN and CDR2 is SYDVKM in the germline V gene. CDR3 region: CASSSPGRVNTEAFF. The CDR3 region has the DNA TGTGCCAGCAGTTCCCCGGGGCGGGTGAACACTGAAGCTTTCTTT.

The gene calls are TRBV20-1 and TRBJ1-5, with D hard to call. The CDR3 extends over 16 amino acids. CDR1 and CDR2 (germline): DFQATT, SNEGSKA (reference sequence). V was pared by 3 bases and J by 2 bases, with 17 bases between. Here the CDR3 reads CSARDPERSGNQPQHF. The CDR3 region has the DNA TGCAGTGCTAGGGACCCAGAAAGGAGTGGCAATCAGCCCCAGCATTTT.

The table lists this clonotype with a few counts. The genes are TRBV20-1 and TRBJ2-7, with 7 bases fitting TRBD2. Germline V gene data show CDR1 as DFQATT and CDR2 as SNEGSKA (reference sequence). V trimming: 3 bases; J trimming: 2 bases; junction bases outside the gene matches: 10. The CDR3 has 15 residues. The CDR3 loop reads CSASGSGRPAYEQYF. In DNA form, the CDR3 reads TGCAGTGCTAGTGGTAGCGGGCGTCCCGCCTACGAGCAGTACTTC.

This rearrangement joins TRBV5-1 to TRBJ2-7, with D possibly being TRBD1 or TRBD2 (5 bases each). The CDR3 has 13 residues. Per the germline V gene, CDR1 is SGHRS and CDR2 is YFSETQ. The V end was cut by 4 bases, the J end by 6 bases, with 14 bases between. The CDR3 region has the DNA TGCGCCAGCAGCAGGGACCAGGTCGGCGAGCAGTACTTC. It yields the protein CASSRDQVGEQYF.

This chain connects TRBV11-2 to TRBJ2-6; D is undetermined. The CDR3 runs to 18 residues. Germline CDR1 is SGHAT and CDR2 is FQNNGV. V was trimmed by 4 bases and J by 0 bases, leaving 16 bases between them. CDR3 protein: CASSSPSGVGSGANVLTF. CDR3 nucleotide sequence: TGTGCCAGCAGCTCCCCCAGTGGGGTGGGCTCTGGGGCCAACGTCCTGACTTTC.

The chain recombines TRBV6-5 with TRBJ2-3, with D possibly being TRBD1 (5 bases). This CDR3 region has 15 residues. CDR1 and CDR2 from the germline V gene are MNHEY and SVGAGI. Trimming pared 2 bases from V and 6 bases from J, leaving 15 bases between. The CDR3: CASSYLGRVQDTQYF. As DNA, the CDR3 is TGTGCCAGCAGTTACCTGGGCAGGGTGCAGGATACGCAGTATTTT.

This clonotype was seen at least ten times. The CDR3 loop is CASSLGLPSYNEQFF. CDR3 nucleotide sequence: TGTGCCAGCAGCTTGGGGCTCCCATCCTACAATGAGCAGTTCTTC. This rearrangement joins TRBV5-6 to TRBJ2-1; D not resolved. The CDR3 has 15 residues. CDR1 and CDR2 from the germline V gene are SGHDT and YYEEEE. The V end lost 0 bases, the J end lost 1 base, and 8 bases lay between the germline ends.

This clonotype has only a few counts. The V and J genes are TRBV28 and TRBJ2-7, with a tentative D call TRBD2 (6 bases). Germline lookup yields CDR1 MDHEN and CDR2 SYDVKM. The CDR3 is 15 amino acids. The V end lost 3 bases, the J end lost 3 bases, and 15 bases lay between the germline ends. The CDR3 here is CASSFGGGLFYEQYF. The CDR3 DNA reads TGTGCCAGCAGTTTCGGAGGAGGACTATTCTACGAGCAGTACTTC.

As to this clonotype: Germline and junction disagree at one end, which may indicate a read error. This chain uses TRBV20-1 with TRBJ2-1; D is unclear. Germline V gives CDR1 DFQATT, CDR2 SNEGSKA (reference sequence). The CDR3 totals 14 residues. The CDR3 spells CSARSRLQYNEQLF. CDR3 DNA: TGCAGTGCTAGGTCTCGCCTACAGTACAATGAGCAGCTCTTC.

This clonotype was counted between two and nine times. The chain joins TRBV5-1 to TRBJ1-4; 7 bases map to TRBD1. Germline assignment: CDR1 SGHRS and CDR2 YFSETQ. V lost 2 bases, J lost 0 bases, and 7 bases stayed unmatched. CDR3 length equals 17 residues. CDR3 protein: CASSFMTGLTTNEKLFF. As DNA, the CDR3 is TGCGCCAGCAGCTTCATGACAGGGCTGACAACTAATGAAAAACTGTTTTTT.

This clonotype was counted ten times or more. One end of the junction is discordant with germline, which a read error may explain. V gene TRBV7-7 combines with J gene TRBJ2-1; 7 nucleotides align to TRBD2. The CDR3 has 14 amino acids. CDR1 and CDR2 from the germline V gene are SSHAT and FNYEAQ (reference sequence). The CDR3 coding sequence is TGTGCTAGCAGCCGCGGGGGTTCAAGGAATGAGCAGTTCTTC. It translates to CASSRGGSRNEQFF.

This clonotype occurred a few times. The CDR3 loop is CASRVGATGGQETQYF. In nucleotides, the CDR3 is TGTGCCAGCAGGGTAGGGGCCACAGGGGGCCAAGAGACCCAGTACTTC. The chain employs TRBV6-1 and TRBJ2-5, with 8 bases matching TRBD1. The germline V gene has CDR1 MNHNS and CDR2 SASEGT. Germline trimming cut 6 bases from V and 1 base from J; bases unmatched to any gene: 10. The CDR3 consists of 16 residues.

The chain has TRBV9 and TRBJ2-7, with 7 bases aligning to TRBD1. Germline V gives CDR1 SGDLS, CDR2 YYNGEE. With V trimmed by 0 bases and J by 2 bases, 2 bases remained unmatched. The CDR3 is 14 residues long. The CDR3 loop is CASSVAGTAYEQYF. The CDR3 DNA sequence: TGTGCCAGCAGCGTAGCTGGGACAGCCTACGAGCAGTACTTC.

The sample holds a few counts of this clonotype. The gene calls are TRBV11-3 and TRBJ2-1; D is unclear. Trimming cost V 5 bases and J 5 bases, with 13 bases left between them. Germline loops: CDR1 SGHNT, CDR2 YENEEA. CDR3 size: 14 residues. The CDR3 DNA sequence: TGTGCCAGCAGCCACAGCCCCGCAAACAATGAGCAGTTCTTC. Translation: CASSHSPANNEQFF.

The V call is TRBV3-1, the J call TRBJ2-7; the D gene is possibly TRBD1 (5 bases). The CDR3 totals 16 residues. Trimming shortened V by 4 bases and J by 1 base, and 17 bases separated the two germline ends. Germline assignment: CDR1 LGHDT and CDR2 YNNKEL (reference sequence). CDR3 nucleotides: TGTGCCAGCAGCCCGACTCTGGAGAAGGGGTCCTACGAGCAGTACTTC. Translation gives CASSPTLEKGSYEQYF.

Ten or more counts support this clonotype. J is TRBJ2-5 and V is TRBV6-5, with 9 bases fitting TRBD2. The junction had 10 bases not matched to a gene; V was cut back by 1 base and J by 4 bases. The CDR3 is made up of 17 amino acids. Germline CDR1 reads MNHEY; CDR2 reads SVGAGI. In DNA, the CDR3 is TGTGCCAGCAGTTACTTCCCCCTGGGCGGGGGGGGAGAGACCCAGTACTTC. As protein: CASSYFPLGGGGETQYF.

This sequence joins TRBV6-1 and TRBJ1-6, with a tentative D call TRBD1 (5 bases). This CDR3 contains 16 residues. Trimming took 5 bases from V and 5 from J, leaving 16 bases between them. Germline V gene sequence: CDR1 MNHNS, CDR2 SASEGT. The CDR3 loop is CASSISQWGDNSPLHF. CDR3 bases: TGTGCCAGCAGTATATCCCAGTGGGGGGATAATTCACCCCTCCACTTT.

This clonotype was seen more than once but under ten times. The V call is TRBV5-1, the J call TRBJ2-7; 13 positions agree with TRBD2. CDR3 size: 14 residues. Unmatched junction bases numbered 1, after V lost 4 bases and J lost 3 bases. CDR1 is SGHRS, CDR2 YFSETQ, per germline. CDR3 bases: TGCGCCAGCAGCACTAGCGGGGGGGACTACGAGCAGTACTTC. Encoded protein: CASSTSGGDYEQYF.

V is TRBV7-3 and J is TRBJ2-4; 8 bases are shared with TRBD1. J lost 3 bases, V lost 4 bases, and 2 bases had no gene match. The germline V gene encodes CDR1 SGHTA and CDR2 FQGTGA. The CDR3 sequence is 14 residues long. The CDR3 loop reads CASSSGQGKNIQYF. CDR3 bases: TGTGCCAGCAGCTCCGGACAGGGCAAAAACATTCAGTACTTC.

In this sample, this clonotype turned up many times. The rearrangement uses TRBV5-1 and TRBJ2-2, with TRBD2 identical over 11 bases. This CDR3 comprises 16 residues. The V gene's germline CDR1 is SGHRS and CDR2 YFSETQ. The V and J ends lost 4 bases and 5 bases, in that order; junction bases with no gene match: 7. The CDR3 DNA reads TGCGCCAGCAGCCTCGACCCTAGCGGGAGGACCGGGGAGCTGTTTTTT. Its protein is CASSLDPSGRTGELFF.

J is TRBJ2-7 and V is TRBV4-1, with no clear D. CDR3 length: 15 amino acids. Deletions cut 4 bases from V and 5 bases from J, with 18 bases between. Germline-derived CDR1 and CDR2 are MGHRA and YSYEKL. Here the CDR3 reads CASSREHPLVHEQYF. The CDR3 DNA reads TGCGCCAGCAGCCGAGAACATCCCCTGGTCCACGAGCAGTACTTC.

This clonotype has only a few counts. The CDR3 is CSVVTGKSYNEQFF. DNA of the CDR3: TGCAGCGTTGTGACAGGGAAATCCTACAATGAGCAGTTCTTC. This chain connects TRBV29-1 to TRBJ2-1, with 7 nucleotides matching TRBD1. Germline V gene lookup returns CDR1 SQVTM and CDR2 ANQGSEA. This CDR3 is built from 14 residues. The junction had 4 bases not matched to a gene; V was cut back by 4 bases and J by 1 base.

V and J are TRBV12-3 or TRBV12-4 and TRBJ1-5; no clear D gene. V shed 1 base and J shed 13 bases, with 8 bases lying between them. The CDR3 sequence is 11 residues long. The CDR3: CASSLGGHQHF. In nucleotides, the CDR3 is TGTGCCAGCAGTTTAGGAGGCCATCAGCATTTT.

The chain combines TRBV20-1 with TRBJ2-3; TRBD2 matches 8 bases. Germline loops: CDR1 DFQATT, CDR2 SNEGSKA (reference sequence). The trim removed 8 bases at V and 2 bases at J, leaving 12 bases unmatched. The CDR3 is 15 residues long. The CDR3 here is CSFRRAGEITDTQYF. The CDR3 nucleotides are TGCAGTTTCCGACGAGCGGGGGAGATCACAGATACGCAGTATTTT.

This chain links TRBV11-3 with TRBJ2-1; 7 positions agree with TRBD2. The CDR3 is 12 residues long. Germline CDR1 is SGHNT and CDR2 is YENEEA. V lost 6 bases, J lost 10 bases, and 6 bases stayed unmatched. CDR3 loop: CASSSGTTEQFF. DNA for the CDR3: TGTGCCAGCAGTTCTGGGACTACCGAGCAGTTCTTC.